This T cell receptor (beta chain) was profiled in a study of blood T cell repertoires in COVID-19. Study in general: Specimens from acute and convalescent COVID-19 originated in the United States, Italy and Spain.

Per the original data handling: Estimates of nucleated cell counts were drawn from the amplification of reference gene primers. The protocol was immunoSEQ multiplex PCR, while the TCRdb copy is restricted to in-frame clones and leaves out a portion. D and trimming come from the DNA, and the V and J calls and clone size come from that table. The sample lists about half a million clones, 80% to 90% seen once, with 3.2% in the top ten. The source is a human donor in a cohort sampled during active COVID-19. The sample comprised peripheral blood.

The CDR3 coding sequence is TGTGCCAGCAGCCAAGATCTTGTAGGCCAGGGAAGGGGAGGGGATGAGCAGTTCTTC. Amino acids: CASSQDLVGQGRGGDEQFF. This chain connects TRBV3-1 (or the pseudogene TRBV3-2) to TRBJ2-1; 7 nucleotides agree with TRBD2. This CDR3 contains 19 residues. Germline V gene data show CDR1 as LGHDT and CDR2 as YNNKEL (reference sequence). The junction had 19 bases not matched to a gene; V was cut back by 0 bases and J by 8 bases.